The clone carrying this T cell receptor beta chain is deemed large. Assay used: immunoSEQ multiplex PCR; TCRdb lists only in-frame clones, some missing. The sample shows more than 20,000 clones, approximately 78% of them seen only once. The sample originates from a study of T cells in tumors after PD-1 blockade. Germline V gene lookup returns CDR1 MNHEY and CDR2 SMNVEV (reference sequence). The CDR3 sequence is 14 residues long. The V end lost 2 bases, the J end lost 9 bases, and 16 bases lay between the germline ends. The clonotype comes from a human donor with basal cell carcinoma. The chain combines TRBV27 with TRBJ1-1, with D perhaps matching TRBD1 (5 bases). The material was PBMCs, obtained before anti-PD-1 treatment. The CDR3 sequence is CASSLGADSRQAFF. CDR3 bases: TGTGCCAGCAGTTTAGGGGCAGATTCCCGTCAAGCTTTCTTT.